The present entry profiles one T cell receptor (beta chain) with its context. Antigen: not known. These data belong to a study of CD8 T cells in Susac syndrome. Turning to the study itself: When blood was collected, patients with Susac syndrome were therapy-naive, were taking corticosteroids, or were receiving intravenous immunoglobulin alone. Study results and caveats: There was no clonal expansion in the CD4+ T cell repertoires of Susac syndrome.

Recently defined diagnostic criteria for definite or probable disease were fulfilled by Susac syndrome patients. Negative magnetic isolation gave CD8+ and CD4+ cells; FACS enriched CD8+ TEMRA. Reverse transcription used roughly 0.5 to 1 ug RNA and random hexamers. TCRdb re-called the immunoSEQ multiplex PCR reads with MiXCR, one entry per CDR3 protein. The data show more than 150,000 distinct CDR3 sequences, 90% to 97% seen once. The TCR originated in a human donor with Susac syndrome. Sequencing input: CD4+ T cells from PBMCs.

This CDR3 reads CASRDGRDSGANVLTF. Written as DNA, the CDR3 is TGTGCCAGCAGGGATGGACGGGACTCTGGGGCCAACGTCCTGACTTTC. V gene TRBV7-2 combines with J gene TRBJ2-6, with D maybe TRBD2 (5 bases). The V and J ends lost 6 bases and 0 bases respectively, with 12 bases between them. Germline CDR1 reads SGHTA; CDR2 reads FQGNSA. The CDR3 runs 16 residues.